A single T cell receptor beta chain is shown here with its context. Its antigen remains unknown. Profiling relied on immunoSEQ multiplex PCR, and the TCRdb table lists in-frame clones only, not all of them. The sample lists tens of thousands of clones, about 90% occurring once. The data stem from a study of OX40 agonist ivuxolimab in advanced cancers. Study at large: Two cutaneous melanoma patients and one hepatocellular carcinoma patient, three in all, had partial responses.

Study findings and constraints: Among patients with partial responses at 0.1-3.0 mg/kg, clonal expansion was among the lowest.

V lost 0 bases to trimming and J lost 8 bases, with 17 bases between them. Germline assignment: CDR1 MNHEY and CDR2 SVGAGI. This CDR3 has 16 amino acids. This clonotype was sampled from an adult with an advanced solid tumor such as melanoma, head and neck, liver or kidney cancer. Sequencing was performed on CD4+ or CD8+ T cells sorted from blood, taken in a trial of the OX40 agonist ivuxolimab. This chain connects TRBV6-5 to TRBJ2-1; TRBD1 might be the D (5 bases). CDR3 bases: TGTGCCAGCAGTTACTCGATTCGTGGTACCAGGGATGAGCAGTTCTTC. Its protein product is CASSYSIRGTRDEQFF.